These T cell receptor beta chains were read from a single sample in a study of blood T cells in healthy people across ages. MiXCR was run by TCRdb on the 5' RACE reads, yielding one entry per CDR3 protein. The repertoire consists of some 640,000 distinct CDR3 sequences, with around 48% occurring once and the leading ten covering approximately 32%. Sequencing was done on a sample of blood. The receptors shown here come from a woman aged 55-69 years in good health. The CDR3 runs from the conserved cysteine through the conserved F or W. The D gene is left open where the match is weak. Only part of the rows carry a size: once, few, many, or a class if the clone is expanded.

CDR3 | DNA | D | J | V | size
CAIRDDSNEQFF | TGTGCCATCAGAGACGACAGCAATGAGCAGTTCTTC | NA | TRBJ2-1 | TRBV10-3 | few
CSAYSGDSYEQYF | TGCAGTGCTTATAGCGGGGACTCCTACGAGCAGTACTTC | TRBD2 | TRBJ2-7 | TRBV20-1 | NA
CASSQDPGQGEQYF | TGTGCCAGCAGCCAAGATCCAGGTCAGGGCGAGCAGTACTTC | NA | TRBJ2-7 | TRBV4-2 | NA
CASGLASGIMETQYF | TGCGCCAGCGGCTTGGCTAGCGGGATAATGGAGACCCAGTACTTC | TRBD2 | TRBJ2-5 | TRBV5-1 | NA
CASSFGRGSQETQYF | TGTGCCAGCAGCTTCGGGAGAGGATCCCAAGAGACCCAGTACTTC | NA | TRBJ2-5 | TRBV7-9 | NA
CASRQRAGRGYTF | TGTGCCAGCAGGCAAAGGGCGGGGCGAGGCTACACCTTC | NA | TRBJ1-2 | TRBV6-2/TRBV6-3 | NA
CASSLVASGPDNEQFF | TGCGCCAGCAGCTTGGTCGCTAGCGGGCCCGACAATGAGCAGTTCTTC | TRBD2 | TRBJ2-1 | TRBV5-1 | NA
CASSFGTSGFQETQYF | TGTGCCAGCAGCTTTGGGACTAGCGGATTTCAAGAGACCCAGTACTTC | TRBD2 | TRBJ2-5 | TRBV7-3 | NA
CASSQAAVQNIQYF | TGTGCCAGCAGCCAAGCGGCGGTCCAAAACATTCAGTACTTC | NA | TRBJ2-4 | TRBV14 | NA
CASSSGLAGITDTQYF | TGTGCCAGCAGTTCGGGACTAGCGGGCATCACAGATACGCAGTATTTT | TRBD2 | TRBJ2-3 | TRBV27 | NA
CASSLEEEQYF | TGTGCCAGCAGCTTGGAGGAGGAGCAGTACTTC | NA | TRBJ2-7 | TRBV5-4 | NA
CSARRLAPEQYF | TGCAGTGCTCGTCGACTAGCCCCCGAGCAGTACTTC | TRBD2 | TRBJ2-7 | TRBV20-1 | once
CASSPVGGTNYGYTF | TGTGCCAGCAGCCCCGTCGGGGGAACTAACTATGGCTACACCTTC | NA | TRBJ1-2 | TRBV6-2/TRBV6-3 | few
CASSGLGAHEQYF | TGCGCCAGCAGCGGGTTGGGGGCCCACGAGCAGTACTTC | NA | TRBJ2-7 | TRBV5-1 | NA
CASSLWSGRARDTQYF | TGTGCCAGCAGCTTATGGAGCGGGAGAGCTAGAGATACGCAGTATTTT | TRBD2 | TRBJ2-3 | TRBV7-2 | few
CASSLVAGTGANVLTF | TGTGCCAGCAGCTTAGTAGCGGGGACCGGGGCCAACGTCCTGACTTTC | TRBD2 | TRBJ2-6 | TRBV7-2 | NA
CATSLRHTEKLFF | TGTGCCACCAGCCTCCGACACACTGAAAAACTGTTTTTT | NA | TRBJ1-4 | TRBV15 | NA
CASIAQGLYEQYF | TGTGCCAGCATCGCACAGGGGCTATACGAGCAGTACTTC | TRBD1 | TRBJ2-7 | TRBV28 | NA
CASSSPGLAGAQEQYF | TGCGCCAGCAGCTCACCCGGACTAGCGGGAGCTCAGGAGCAGTACTTC | TRBD2 | TRBJ2-4 | TRBV5-1 | NA
CASSELGTVITYEQYF | TGCGCCAGCAGTGAGTTAGGGACCGTTATAACCTACGAGCAGTACTTC | NA | TRBJ2-7 | TRBV10-2 | few
CASSQARGGEQYF | TGTGCCAGCAGCCAAGCCCGGGGCGGGGAGCAGTACTTC | NA | TRBJ2-7 | TRBV14 | NA
CSARDRTEQETQYF | TGCAGTGCTAGAGACCGGACTGAACAAGAGACCCAGTACTTC | NA | TRBJ2-5 | TRBV20-1 | few
CASKGLAGGREYF | TGTGCCAGCAAGGGACTAGCGGGAGGTCGTGAGTACTTC | TRBD2 | TRBJ2-7 | TRBV6-2/TRBV6-3 | NA
CASSTGLAGLYQETQYF | TGCGCCAGCAGCACAGGACTAGCGGGACTGTACCAAGAGACCCAGTACTTC | TRBD2 | TRBJ2-5 | TRBV5-1 | NA
CSATLRLAGIPDTQYF | TGCAGTGCTACCCTCCGACTAGCGGGGATACCAGATACGCAGTATTTT | TRBD2 | TRBJ2-3 | TRBV20-1 | few
CASSSGTISETQYF | TGTGCCAGCTCCTCCGGGACAATTTCCGAGACCCAGTACTTC | NA | TRBJ2-5 | TRBV18 | few
CSVAGKAEAFF | TGCAGCGTGGCAGGGAAGGCTGAAGCTTTCTTT | NA | TRBJ1-1 | TRBV29-1 | few
CASRTGPEIYNEQFF | TGTGCCAGCAGAACGGGGCCAGAGATCTACAATGAGCAGTTCTTC | NA | TRBJ2-1 | TRBV6-2/TRBV6-3 | NA
CASSLRRVNTGELFF | TGTGCCAGCAGCTTGCGAAGGGTGAACACCGGGGAGCTGTTTTTT | NA | TRBJ2-2 | TRBV7-9 | NA
CASSTLAGAVNIQYF | TGTGCCAGCAGTACTCTAGCAGGGGCAGTGAACATTCAGTACTTC | NA | TRBJ2-4 | TRBV6-2/TRBV6-3 | few
CASSSKSGEYNEQFF | TGTGCCAGCAGTTCTAAGAGCGGAGAATACAATGAGCAGTTCTTC | NA | TRBJ2-1 | TRBV27 | few
CATSRDRGNTQYF | TGTGCCACCAGCAGAGATAGGGGTAATACGCAGTATTTT | NA | TRBJ2-3 | TRBV15 | NA
CASSPPTSGSTDTQYF | TGTGCCAGCAGCCCCCCCACTAGCGGCAGCACAGATACGCAGTATTTT | TRBD2 | TRBJ2-3 | TRBV2 | few
CASSQPGTATYEQYF | TGTGCCAGCAGCCAACCCGGGACAGCGACCTACGAGCAGTACTTC | TRBD1 | TRBJ2-7 | TRBV5-6 | few
CAISAAAGVENEQFF | TGTGCCATCAGTGCCGCAGCGGGAGTTGAAAATGAGCAGTTCTTC | TRBD2 | TRBJ2-1 | TRBV10-3 | NA
CASSPFGRRGDTQYF | TGTGCCAGCAGTCCCTTTGGGAGGAGGGGAGATACGCAGTATTTT | NA | TRBJ2-3 | TRBV27 | NA
CSASPGTGNYGYTF | TGCAGTGCTTCCCCCGGGACAGGGAACTATGGCTACACCTTC | TRBD1 | TRBJ1-2 | TRBV20-1 | NA
CASKNTGTNFQDYGYTF | TGTGCCAGCAAAAACACCGGGACTAATTTTCAGGACTATGGCTACACCTTC | NA | TRBJ1-2 | TRBV28 | few
CATTGPQETQYF | TGTGCCACAACAGGACCCCAAGAGACCCAGTACTTC | NA | TRBJ2-5 | TRBV2 | NA
CASSNRGQGSYEQYF | TGCGCCAGCAGCAACCGTGGACAGGGCTCCTACGAGCAGTACTTC | TRBD1 | TRBJ2-7 | TRBV4-3 | NA
CASRRGRELDTQYF | TGTGCCAGCAGGCGGGGGCGGGAGTTAGATACGCAGTATTTT | NA | TRBJ2-3 | TRBV7-2 | few
CASTPGGGNVNTQYF | TGTGCCAGCACCCCCGGGGGAGGGAATGTAAATACGCAGTATTTT | TRBD2 | TRBJ2-3 | TRBV28 | NA
CSVASPSSYNEQFF | TGCAGCGTTGCATCTCCTTCTTCCTACAATGAGCAGTTCTTC | NA | TRBJ2-1 | TRBV29-1 | NA
CTSSRPRSGTNEQFF | TGTACCAGCAGCCGGCCTAGGAGCGGAACCAATGAGCAGTTCTTC | NA | TRBJ2-1 | TRBV14 | NA
CSVAWARRSDKDIQYF | TGCAGCGTTGCGTGGGCGCGACGTTCAGACAAAGACATTCAGTACTTC | NA | TRBJ2-4 | TRBV29-1 | NA
CASSHESDLYNSPLHF | TGTGCCAGCAGCCACGAGTCAGATCTCTATAATTCACCCCTCCACTTT | NA | TRBJ1-6 | TRBV21-1 | NA
CASSRSANTEAFF | TGCGCCAGCAGCAGGAGCGCGAACACTGAAGCTTTCTTT | NA | TRBJ1-1 | TRBV5-1 | NA
CSARPGRGGQTQYF | TGCAGTGCTAGACCAGGAAGGGGCGGACAGACCCAGTACTTC | NA | TRBJ2-5 | TRBV20-1 | NA
CASSENRGLHEKLFF | TGTGCCAGCAGCGAAAACAGGGGGCTTCATGAAAAACTGTTTTTT | TRBD1 | TRBJ1-4 | TRBV7-9 | NA
CSAMGFRVSSYNEQFF | TGCAGTGCTATGGGTTTTCGGGTGAGCTCCTACAATGAGCAGTTCTTC | NA | TRBJ2-1 | TRBV20-1 | many
CASGPRGFAGVGYTF | TGTGCCAGCGGTCCGCGGGGTTTTGCTGGGGTTGGCTACACCTTC | NA | TRBJ1-2 | TRBV2 | NA
CSARPRGTSTSDTQYF | TGCAGTGCTAGACCCAGGGGGACTAGCACGTCAGATACGCAGTATTTT | TRBD2 | TRBJ2-3 | TRBV20-1 | NA
CASSGHRGSTDTQYF | TGTGCCAGCAGTGGCCACAGGGGAAGCACAGATACGCAGTATTTT | TRBD1 | TRBJ2-3 | TRBV25-1 | NA
CASNHQPQHF | TGTGCCAGTAATCACCAGCCCCAGCATTTT | NA | TRBJ1-5 | TRBV28 | NA
CASSFKQGEGEAFF | TGTGCCAGCAGTTTTAAACAGGGGGAGGGAGAAGCTTTCTTT | TRBD1 | TRBJ1-1 | TRBV12-3/TRBV12-4 | NA
CASSFRRVGEQFF | TGTGCCAGCAGTTTCCGTAGGGTTGGGGAGCAGTTCTTC | NA | TRBJ2-1 | TRBV12-3/TRBV12-4 | few
CSARDPGTGVFNEQFF | TGCAGTGCTAGAGACCCCGGGACAGGGGTTTTCAATGAGCAGTTCTTC | TRBD1 | TRBJ2-1 | TRBV20-1 | NA
CAWSVQVRTEAFF | TGTGCCTGGAGTGTACAAGTGAGAACTGAAGCTTTCTTT | NA | TRBJ1-1 | TRBV30 | NA
CASSWTLEGTEAFF | TGTGCCAGCAGCTGGACACTTGAGGGTACTGAAGCTTTCTTT | NA | TRBJ1-1 | TRBV7-2 | few
CASSQDPGYLSGYTF | TGCGCCAGCAGCCAAGACCCAGGTTACCTCTCCGGCTACACCTTC | NA | TRBJ1-2 | TRBV4-1 | NA